These 21 T cell receptor beta chains were all obtained from the same sample, sequenced in a study of cytomegalovirus exposure and HLA in healthy donors. The method was immunoSEQ multiplex PCR; TCRdb's version includes in-frame clones alone and lacks a portion of them. The sample comprises around 70,000 clones, 94% of which are singletons, and roughly 1.6% rests with the top ten. The sample was PBMCs. Receptors originate from a man younger than 35 in good health and CMV-seropositive.

This clone was detected once. The J gene is TRBJ2-7, the V gene TRBV28; D may be TRBD2 (5 bases). CDR1 is MDHEN, CDR2 SYDVKM, per germline. The CDR3 is 12 residues long. Between the trimmed V and J ends, which lost 10 bases and 3 bases, there was a span of 13 bases. The CDR3 DNA sequence: TGTGCCATCTCCTCGGAGGTCTACGAGCAGTACTTC. Translating it yields CAISSEVYEQYF. Complete variable domain (other parts from reference TRBV28 and TRBJ2-7): DVKVTQSSRYLVKRTGEKVFLECVQDMDHENMFWYRQDPGLGLRLIYFSYDVKMKEKGDIPEGYSVSREKKERFSLILESASTNQTSMYLCAISSEVYEQYFGPGTRLTVT.

The chain uses TRBV5-1 and TRBJ2-1; 8 nucleotides match TRBD2. Germline V lookup: CDR1 SGHRS, CDR2 YFSETQ. This CDR3 is 16 amino acids long. Trimming cost V 2 bases and J 4 bases; bases outside gene matches: 8. The CDR3 reads CASSLGSGTIYNEQFF. As DNA, the CDR3 is TGCGCCAGCAGCTTAGGTAGCGGGACTATATACAATGAGCAGTTCTTC.

The CDR3 DNA is TGCAGTCAGGACACGGCCAGAGAAGCTTTCTTT. Its translation is CSQDTAREAFF. This sequence joins TRBV20-1 and TRBJ1-1; TRBD1 is a possible D gene (5 bases). V dropped 8 bases and J dropped 8 bases, with 15 bases sitting between them. Germline V CDR1 and CDR2: DFQATT, SNEGSKA (reference sequence). The CDR3 consists of 11 residues.

The rearrangement joins TRBV5-6 to TRBJ2-1; 7 bases are shared with TRBD1. The germline V gene encodes CDR1 SGHDT and CDR2 YYEEEE. The ends lost 3 bases at V and 6 bases at J; junction bases unmatched: 9. The CDR3 loop spans 15 amino acids. The CDR3 loop is CASSSTGSGLNEQFF. As DNA, the CDR3 is TGTGCCAGCAGCTCGACAGGGTCGGGGCTCAATGAGCAGTTCTTC.

The V and J genes are TRBV2 and TRBJ2-7; perhaps TRBD1 as D (7 bases). The V gene lost 4 bases and the J gene lost 6 bases, with 16 bases spanning the gap. CDR3 size: 14 residues. Looked up from germline, CDR1 is SNHLY and CDR2 is FYNNEI. CDR3 DNA: TGTGCCAGCAGTGTTAGGAGGGGGACAGCCGAGCAGTACTTC. This encodes CASSVRRGTAEQYF.

This clone came up once. The chain employs TRBV6-5 and TRBJ2-1, with no clear D. V shed 2 bases and J shed 3 bases, with 11 bases lying between them. The CDR3 length is 15 residues. Germline values: CDR1 MNHEY, CDR2 SVGAGI. CDR3 amino acids: CASSYIGLGYNEQFF. Here the CDR3 DNA reads TGTGCCAGCAGTTACATCGGGTTGGGCTACAATGAGCAGTTCTTC.

CDR3 sequence: CASSQGGQTRDEKLFF. The DNA of the CDR3 is TGCGCCAGCAGCCAAGGAGGACAGACTCGCGATGAAAAACTGTTTTTT. This sequence joins TRBV4-1 and TRBJ1-4; possibly TRBD1 for D (6 bases). This CDR3 is 16 amino acids long. Germline lookup yields CDR1 MGHRA and CDR2 YSYEKL. Trimming removed 1 base from V and 6 bases from J, with 15 bases in between.

The chain recombines TRBV30 with TRBJ2-3, with 8 bases fitting TRBD1. This CDR3 is built from 15 residues. The germline gives CDR1 GTSNPN, CDR2 SVGIG (reference sequence). V lost 4 bases and J lost 2; bases outside the gene matches: 8. For the CDR3, the DNA is TGTGCCTGGAATCCGGGACAGGTAATCACAGATACGCAGTATTTT. As protein: CAWNPGQVITDTQYF.

The chain couples TRBV5-8 to TRBJ2-1; the D is unclear. V shed 5 bases and J shed 9 bases, with 15 bases lying between them. CDR3 length: 13 amino acids. Germline V gives CDR1 SGHTS, CDR2 YDEGEE. The CDR3 bases are TGTGCCAGCAGTCCCAGGCGTTTCACTGAGCAGTTCTTC. Residues: CASSPRRFTEQFF.

The V gene is TRBV25-1, the J gene TRBJ2-2; the D gene is possibly TRBD1 (6 bases). There are 15 residues in the CDR3. Deletions cut 6 bases from V and 4 bases from J, with 15 bases between. The germline V gene encodes CDR1 MGHDK and CDR2 SYGVNS. The CDR3 coding sequence is TGTGCCAGCAGGTCAGGGGTTGAGGGCACCGGGGAGCTGTTTTTT. Translated: CASRSGVEGTGELFF.

The chain joins TRBV11-2 to TRBJ2-7; TRBD2 agrees at 7 bases. The CDR3 extends over 13 amino acids. The germline V gene encodes CDR1 SGHAT and CDR2 FQNNGV. The trim removed 4 bases at V and 4 bases at J, leaving 4 bases unmatched. This CDR3 reads CASSSREGYEQYF. The DNA of the CDR3 is TGTGCCAGCAGCTCCAGGGAGGGTTACGAGCAGTACTTC.

This clone was observed a single time. The chain carries TRBV27 and TRBJ2-2; the D gene is possibly TRBD1 (6 bases). Trimming cost V 5 bases and J 8 bases, with 12 bases left between them. CDR3 size: 13 residues. Germline V gene sequence: CDR1 MNHEY, CDR2 SMNVEV (reference sequence). The chain's CDR3 is CASSRTGSGELFF. In nucleotides, the CDR3 is TGTGCCAGCAGTCGCACAGGGTCAGGGGAGCTGTTTTTT.

V is TRBV7-9 and J is TRBJ2-5, with TRBD1 matching over 8 bases. CDR1 is SEHNR, CDR2 FQNEAQ, per germline (reference sequence). This CDR3 is 15 amino acids long. The V segment lost 1 base and the J segment 4 bases; nucleotides outside the gene matches: 5. The CDR3 nucleotides are TGTGCCAGCAGCTTAGGCAGGGGGCTGTCAGAGACCCAGTACTTC. This gives the protein CASSLGRGLSETQYF.

This clone was found once. The V and J genes are TRBV7-2 and TRBJ2-1, with 11 bases identical to TRBD2. Germline V lookup: CDR1 SGHTA, CDR2 FQGNSA. The CDR3 covers 18 residues. J gave up 12 bases and V 0 bases, and 16 bases lay outside the gene matches. CDR3 nucleotide sequence: TGTGCCAGCAGCTTAGCGCGCCTTGGACTAGCGGGCCATTTGGGGCAGTTCTTC. Translated, it gives CASSLARLGLAGHLGQFF.

This clone appeared once. The V and J genes are TRBV6-1 and TRBJ1-1; no definite D call. The V gene lost 3 bases and the J gene lost 4 bases, with 15 bases spanning the gap. The CDR3 contains 15 residues. Germline V gene sequence: CDR1 MNHNS, CDR2 SASEGT. The CDR3 nucleotides read TGTGCCAGCAGTGAGTTCTTGGAGGGCAGCACTGAAGCTTTCTTT. Its protein is CASSEFLEGSTEAFF.

The chain uses TRBV4-1 and TRBJ1-1; D call uncertain. CDR1 MGHRA and CDR2 YSYEKL come from the germline V gene. The ends were cut back, 1 base at V and 5 bases at J, with 17 bases in the middle. This CDR3 region has 16 residues. Written as DNA, the CDR3 is TGCGCCAGCAGCCAAGGAGTCCCGGGGTTGGGGACTGAAGCTTTCTTT. Amino acid sequence: CASSQGVPGLGTEAFF.

The chain couples TRBV9 to TRBJ2-5; 12 positions match TRBD2. V dropped 4 bases and J dropped 1; count of bases not matched to a gene: 5. CDR3 size: 16 residues. Germline V gene lookup returns CDR1 SGDLS and CDR2 YYNGEE. The CDR3 region has the DNA TGTGCCAGCAGCTCTGGACTAGCGGGACTCCAAGAGACCCAGTACTTC. As protein: CASSSGLAGLQETQYF. The whole variable domain, remainder taken from reference TRBV9 and TRBJ2-5, is DSGVTQTPKHLITATGQRVTLRCSPRSGDLSVYWYQQSLDQGLQFLIQYYNGEERAKGNILERFSAQQFPDLHSELNLSSLELGDSALYFCASSSGLAGLQETQYFGPGTRLLVL.

The chain employs TRBV2 and TRBJ1-4; possible D gene TRBD1, 6 bases. Trimming took 6 bases from V and 8 from J, leaving 19 bases between them. The V gene's germline CDR1 is SNHLY and CDR2 FYNNEI. This CDR3 contains 15 residues. CDR3 coding DNA: TGTGCCAGCAGCCTCCTTCTGGCAGGGGTGGAAAAACTGTTTTTT. Protein sequence: CASSLLLAGVEKLFF.

V gene TRBV30 combines with J gene TRBJ1-5; D is unclear. From germline, CDR1 is GTSNPN and CDR2 SVGIG (reference sequence). The CDR3 has 15 amino acids. Deletions cut 1 base from V and 0 bases from J, with 10 bases between. DNA of the CDR3: TGTGCCTGGAGTGAATCGGGTCTTAGCAATCAGCCCCAGCATTTT. Translating it yields CAWSESGLSNQPQHF.

The table lists this clone with a count of one. The chain combines TRBV28 with TRBJ1-2; TRBD1 aligns across 9 bases. The CDR3 consists of 15 residues. Germline CDR1 reads MDHEN; CDR2 reads SYDVKM. V dropped 5 bases and J dropped 4; count of bases not matched to a gene: 8. The CDR3, as DNA: TGTGCCAGCAGTACCGGACAGGGGCCATCCTATGGCTACACCTTC. This translates into CASSTGQGPSYGYTF.

The chain is built from TRBV7-3 and TRBJ2-1; TRBD2 matches 7 bases. CDR3 length: 15 amino acids. After removal of 2 bases from V and 5 bases from J, the junction contained 6 bases not matched to a gene. Germline CDR1 is SGHTA and CDR2 is FQGTGA. The CDR3 loop reads CASSLGRTRHNEQFF. In DNA, the CDR3 is TGTGCCAGCAGCTTAGGAAGGACTAGACACAATGAGCAGTTCTTC.